What follows describes a single TCR beta chain. The sample belongs to a study of blood T cell repertoires in COVID-19. Original methodology: Nucleated cell number was recorded as an estimate derived from reference gene primer amplification. Libraries were prepared by immunoSEQ multiplex PCR; TCRdb keeps only in-frame clonotypes and omits some of them. The V and J calls and clone size are taken from that table; D and trimming were inferred from the DNA. The table records some 180,000 clones, more than 75% of them present only once. Trimming left V 4 bases short and J 7 bases short, with 22 bases between. Germline CDR1 and CDR2: GTSNPN and SVGIG (reference sequence). The CDR3 covers 15 residues.

The TCR sequence derives from a man aged 45-65 years who had recovered from COVID-19. Sequencing was done on a sample of peripheral blood. V is TRBV30 and J is TRBJ1-2, with D uncertain. CDR3 region: CAWISQQTLLSGYTF. The CDR3 DNA sequence: TGTGCCTGGATATCCCAACAGACACTTCTCTCTGGCTACACCTTC.